Listed here is a single TCR beta chain. No antigen is known for it. Some clones are missing from TCRdb's copy, which holds only in-frame ones; the method was immunoSEQ multiplex PCR. In the table there are 80,000 or so clones, 95% of which are singletons. The donors were members of the validation cohort comprising approximately 110 subjects, separate from the roughly 640-subject first cohort. The data originate from a study of cytomegalovirus exposure and HLA in healthy donors. The V end lost 3 bases, the J end lost 2 bases, and 8 bases lay between the germline ends. CDR1 and CDR2 (germline): LNHDA, SQIVND (reference sequence). This CDR3 region has 13 residues. Regarding the study as a whole: In vitro work confirmed that three CMV-associated chains recognize CMV antigens. The study listed some 160 cytomegalovirus-associated TCR beta chains.

The clonotype comes from a young woman in good health and CMV-seronegative. Input material: PBMCs. The V call is TRBV19, the J call TRBJ2-7; unclear D gene. The CDR3 bases are TGTGCCAGTAGTATTGATACAGCCTACGAGCAGTACTTC. It encodes CASSIDTAYEQYF.